The sequence of this T cell receptor (beta chain) was determined in a study of a mutant IDH1 vaccine in newly diagnosed glioma. Overall study: Vaccination started 4-6 weeks after radiotherapy alone, or with temozolomide cycles.

This CDR3 region has 15 residues. Unmatched junction bases numbered 7, after V lost 1 base and J lost 10 bases. Germline-derived CDR1 and CDR2 are LNHDA and SQIVND (reference sequence). Only in-frame clones appear in the TCRdb table, and some are missing; sequencing was by immunoSEQ multiplex PCR. The table lists about 30,000 clones, about 90% of them singletons, with more than 2.5% in the top ten. Time point in this sample: week 5, during vaccination. It was 300 ug of mutant IDH1 20-mer peptide that made up each vaccine dose, given with topical imiquimod. On this clone: Its antigen is unknown.

The V call is TRBV19, the J call TRBJ2-1; 10 bases fit TRBD2. The source material was peripheral blood mononuclear cells (PBMCs), sampled from a glioma patient whose treatment included an IDH1 peptide vaccine. The TCR comes from a woman in her thirties or forties with glioma. Some clones in this sample may be carry-over from other donors' samples. The CDR3 bases are TGTGCCAGTAGTATAGCAGAGCGGGGGGGTTGGGAGCAGTTCTTC. Amino acid sequence: CASSIAERGGWEQFF.